The clone carrying this T cell receptor beta chain was observed once. Its matching antigen is unknown. CDR1 is GTSNPN, CDR2 SVGIG, per germline (reference sequence). V was shortened by 3 bases and J by 12 bases, with 15 bases between the two germline ends. CDR3 size: 11 residues. This sample was taken from a study of shared clonotypes between healthy human individuals. Data came from immunoSEQ multiplex PCR; TCRdb stores just in-frame clones and leaves some out. The sample has hundreds of thousands of clones; around 74% are singletons. Study-wide results and limits: What naive subsets generally showed was a larger estimated richness than memory subsets showed. When compared with the clonotypes that were shared by all four sorted-subset donors, the non-shared clonotypes turned out to have lower generation probabilities.

Donors comprised healthy HIV-negative adults lacking recent acute infections or vaccinations. In the CD4+ fraction, cells were divided into CD45RA+ naive and CD45RA-negative memory subsets. This TCR came from a woman aged 30 to 39 in good health. This chain connects TRBV30 to TRBJ2-7, with D possibly TRBD1 on 5 matching bases. The sample was memory CD4+ T cells sorted from blood. Sample subset: CD45RA-negative fraction. The CDR3 DNA is TGTGCCTGGAGGCTACTGGACATTTGGTACTTC. Its translation: CAWRLLDIWYF.